This T cell receptor beta chain derives from a study of technical replicates of blood from several donors. Only a few counts were recorded for this clone. TCRdb keeps only in-frame clones here, not all; method: immunoSEQ multiplex PCR. The data contain tens of thousands of clones, roughly 92% of them singletons. Sequencing was done on a sample of T cells isolated from PBMCs. This clonotype was sampled from a human donor in good health.

The CDR3 spells CASIRGGNTEAFF. The CDR3 nucleotides are TGTGCCAGCATAAGAGGAGGGAACACTGAAGCTTTCTTT. This chain connects TRBV2 to TRBJ1-1; D ambiguous. The V and J ends lost 7 bases and 1 base respectively, with 10 bases between them. The CDR3 length is 13 residues. CDR1 SNHLY and CDR2 FYNNEI come from the germline V gene.